The present TCR beta chain was sequenced within a study of CXCR3-negative and CXCR3-positive naive CD8 T cells. General study findings and limits: Against CXCR3-negative naive cells, CXCR3-positive naive cells showed more hydrophobic TRB CDR3s.

The germline V gene encodes CDR1 SGHVS and CDR2 FQNEAQ. The CDR3 runs to 14 residues. As to this clonotype: Antigen: not known.

The study made its TRB cDNA libraries by 5' RACE, adding UMI labels. TCRdb re-analyzed the 5' RACE reads; it lists each CDR3 protein once, without DNA. Listed are about 86,000 distinct CDR3 sequences; less than 0.85% falls within the top ten. Sequencing was performed on naive CXCR3+ CD8+ T cells from blood. Subset: CD45RO-CCR7+CD27+CD95- naive CD8+ T cells expressing CXCR3 (TNR3+). This sequence joins TRBV7-8 and TRBJ2-7; the TRBD2 assignment by TCRdb is unverifiable without DNA. This sequence originates from a human donor in good health. Some clones in this sample may be carry-over from other donors' samples. The CDR3 here is CASSLPGGAYEQYF.